This is a list of T cell receptor beta chains from one sample in a study of early T cells in non-severe SARS-CoV-2 infection. TCRdb used MiXCR to reprocess the 5' RACE reads, holding one entry per CDR3 protein. The sample contains approximately 71,000 distinct CDR3 sequences, 9.5% to 15% of which appear only once. Source material: whole blood. The receptor set was obtained from an adult who was a healthcare worker with PCR-confirmed SARS-CoV-2 infection or an uninfected control (not recorded which). Both conserved end residues are part of each CDR3. A D gene is named only where the DNA matches it firmly. Size tells how often a clone was seen (once, few, many) or the class of an expanded clone, and some rows leave it out.

v_call	j_call	clone_size	d_call	cdr3_aa	cdr3_nt
TRBV7-9	TRBJ2-7	.	.	CASSARGRGSYEQYF	TGTGCCAGCAGCGCCCGGGGCAGGGGCTCCTACGAGCAGTACTTC
TRBV7-9	TRBJ1-1	many	.	CASSGDRNTEAFF	TGTGCCAGCAGTGGCGACAGGAACACTGAAGCTTTCTTT
TRBV7-7	TRBJ2-5	few	.	CAGTKTGVPQETQYF	TGTGCGGGGACGAAGACGGGGGTACCTCAAGAGACCCAGTACTTC
TRBV6-1	TRBJ2-1	few	.	CASSEAQRQAEQFF	TGTGCCAGCAGTGAAGCACAAAGACAGGCTGAGCAGTTCTTC
TRBV19	TRBJ2-2	many	.	CASSDLLKGPGELFF	TGTGCCAGTAGTGACCTTCTAAAAGGGCCCGGGGAGCTGTTTTTT
TRBV7-6	TRBJ1-6	many	TRBD1	CASSPGTGHNSPLHF	TGTGCCAGCAGCCCCGGGACAGGGCATAATTCACCCCTCCACTTT
TRBV28	TRBJ1-5	.	.	CASSTKLPQHF	TGTGCCAGCAGCACTAAATTGCCCCAGCATTTT
TRBV19	TRBJ2-7	.	.	CASSIGAGVYEQYF	TGTGCCAGTAGTATCGGGGCAGGGGTTTACGAGCAGTACTTC
TRBV3-1	TRBJ1-3	.	.	CASSHGGNTIYF	TGTGCCAGCAGCCACGGGGGAAACACCATATATTTT
TRBV7-6	TRBJ2-3	many	TRBD2	CASSLAGGVSTDTQYF	TGTGCCAGCAGCTTAGCGGGAGGGGTGTCCACAGATACGCAGTATTTT
TRBV20-1	TRBJ2-5	many	.	CSAIYQGQETQYF	TGCAGTGCCATATACCAGGGGCAAGAGACCCAGTACTTC
TRBV24-1	TRBJ2-2	few	TRBD1	CATSVRQGKRAGELFF	TGTGCCACCAGTGTCCGACAGGGGAAGAGGGCCGGGGAGCTGTTTTTT
TRBV6-1	TRBJ2-5	few	.	CASSGKGTRETQYF	TGTGCCAGCAGTGGTAAAGGAACCCGCGAGACCCAGTACTTC
TRBV29-1	TRBJ2-5	.	.	CSVEEGDTLQETQYF	TGCAGCGTTGAAGAAGGAGACACTCTCCAAGAGACCCAGTACTTC
TRBV27	TRBJ2-7	many	.	CASSLSWGYEQYF	TGTGCCAGCAGTTTATCTTGGGGCTACGAGCAGTACTTC
TRBV29-1	TRBJ1-1	many	.	CSVVEGGTEAFF	TGCAGCGTTGTGGAGGGTGGCACTGAAGCTTTCTTT
TRBV11-2	TRBJ1-1	many	TRBD1	CATSTSYRGAGNTEAFF	TGTGCCACCTCAACCAGTTACAGGGGCGCCGGGAACACTGAAGCTTTCTTT
TRBV23-1	TRBJ1-5	few	TRBD1	CASSQSSQGKDQPQHF	TGCGCCAGCAGTCAATCGTCACAGGGGAAAGATCAGCCCCAGCATTTT
TRBV3-1	TRBJ2-3	.	.	CASSPHEFTDTQYF	TGTGCCAGCAGCCCCCATGAATTCACAGATACGCAGTATTTT
TRBV29-1	TRBJ1-4	.	TRBD1	CSVEEGQGNEKLFF	TGCAGCGTTGAAGAAGGACAGGGGAATGAAAAACTGTTTTTT
TRBV7-9	TRBJ1-2	.	.	CASSWGVGQSNYGYTF	TGTGCCAGCAGCTGGGGCGTCGGGCAATCCAACTATGGCTACACCTTC
TRBV5-5	TRBJ1-4	many	.	CASSLAWGINEKLFF	TGTGCCAGCAGCTTGGCCTGGGGGATTAATGAAAAACTGTTTTTT
TRBV29-1	TRBJ2-7	once	.	CSVVVTAYEQYF	TGCAGCGTTGTAGTGACAGCCTACGAGCAGTACTTC
TRBV7-6	TRBJ2-7	many	TRBD2	CASSRIPSSGGNEQYF	TGTGCCAGCAGCCGAATTCCCAGTAGCGGGGGCAACGAGCAGTACTTC
TRBV15	TRBJ2-5	.	.	CATSRDRGQGAQYF	TGTGCCACCAGCAGAGATCGGGGGCAGGGGGCCCAGTACTTC
TRBV9	TRBJ1-6	.	.	CASSVDPDSYNSPLHF	TGTGCCAGCAGCGTAGATCCGGACTCCTATAATTCACCCCTCCACTTT
TRBV19	TRBJ1-5	.	.	CATKGVDYSNQPQHF	TGTGCCACCAAGGGGGTCGATTATAGCAATCAGCCCCAGCATTTT
TRBV20-1	TRBJ2-2	few	.	CSAWDTGELFF	TGCAGTGCTTGGGACACCGGGGAGCTGTTTTTT
TRBV18	TRBJ1-5	many	.	CASSPRSDYQPQHF	TGTGCCAGCTCACCACGGTCAGATTATCAGCCCCAGCATTTT
TRBV3-1	TRBJ2-5	.	.	CASSEGETQYF	TGTGCCAGCAGCGAGGGGGAGACCCAGTACTTC
TRBV7-2	TRBJ2-1	.	TRBD2	CASSPGTSQREQFF	TGTGCCAGCAGCCCCGGGACTAGCCAGCGGGAGCAGTTCTTC
TRBV30	TRBJ2-1	few	TRBD2	CAWSKGLAVAWGEQFF	TGTGCCTGGAGTAAAGGGCTAGCGGTGGCCTGGGGTGAGCAGTTCTTC
TRBV5-1	TRBJ2-5	few	.	CASSLGAGQETQYF	TGCGCCAGCAGCTTGGGGGCGGGACAAGAGACCCAGTACTTC
TRBV14	TRBJ2-3	few	.	CASSYRLGSSSQTDTQYF	TGTGCCAGCAGCTACCGACTAGGGAGCTCTTCCCAGACAGATACGCAGTATTTT
TRBV12-3/TRBV12-4	TRBJ1-2	.	.	CASSSGGRQIYGYTF	TGTGCCAGCAGTTCGGGGGGCCGGCAGATATATGGCTACACCTTC
TRBV7-9	TRBJ2-5	few	TRBD2	CASSSTGTSGLQETQYF	TGTGCCAGCAGCTCCACCGGGACTAGTGGGCTCCAAGAGACCCAGTACTTC
TRBV11-3	TRBJ2-1	few	TRBD2	CASSPAGTSGMFYNEQFF	TGTGCCAGCAGCCCGGCCGGGACTAGCGGGATGTTCTACAATGAGCAGTTCTTC
TRBV5-1	TRBJ1-5	.	.	CASSLESGSNQPQHF	TGCGCCAGCAGCTTGGAATCAGGGAGCAATCAGCCCCAGCATTTT
TRBV7-9	TRBJ2-5	many	.	CASSRTEETQYF	TGTGCCAGCAGCCGTACCGAAGAGACCCAGTACTTC
TRBV10-3	TRBJ2-5	.	TRBD2	CATGLAGEETQYF	TGTGCCACCGGACTAGCGGGAGAAGAGACCCAGTACTTC
TRBV29-1	TRBJ2-1	many	.	CSVAVSSYNEQFF	TGCAGCGTTGCTGTTAGCTCCTACAATGAGCAGTTCTTC
TRBV18	TRBJ1-2	few	.	CASSRRTGTLNGYTF	TGTGCCAGCTCACGACGGACCGGGACCCTTAATGGGTACACCTTC
TRBV6-5	TRBJ1-6	.	TRBD1	CASSPTGARNSPLHF	TGTGCCAGCAGCCCGACAGGGGCCCGCAATTCACCCCTCCACTTT
TRBV20-1	TRBJ1-1	many	.	CSARASTGPEAFF	TGCAGTGCTAGAGCCTCTACAGGTCCTGAAGCTTTCTTT
TRBV7-6	TRBJ2-3	.	.	CASSSPWGGTDTQYF	TGTGCCAGCAGCTCCCCCTGGGGTGGCACAGATACGCAGTATTTT
TRBV29-1	TRBJ2-2	.	.	CSVIGAGELFF	TGCAGCGTTATAGGGGCCGGGGAGCTGTTTTTT
TRBV29-1	TRBJ2-5	few	.	CSADLTEVYQETQYF	TGCAGCGCCGACCTTACGGAGGTGTACCAAGAGACCCAGTACTTC
TRBV9	TRBJ1-4	.	TRBD1	CASSERQGYNEKLFF	TGTGCCAGCAGCGAACGACAGGGGTACAATGAAAAACTGTTTTTT
TRBV7-9	TRBJ1-5	.	TRBD1	CASSLGTGVNQPQHF	TGTGCCAGCAGCTTAGGGACAGGGGTCAATCAGCCCCAGCATTTT
TRBV6-6	TRBJ1-6	few	.	CVSVGEPALTGPLHF	TGTGTCAGCGTAGGAGAGCCGGCCCTCACCGGGCCCCTCCACTTT
TRBV29-1	TRBJ2-7	many	.	CSATRASNEQYF	TGCAGCGCCACCCGGGCGTCGAACGAGCAGTACTTC
TRBV12-3/TRBV12-4	TRBJ2-7	many	TRBD1	CASRDSLGEQYF	TGTGCCAGCCGGGACAGTCTAGGCGAGCAGTACTTC
TRBV29-1	TRBJ2-5	.	.	CSVDEGGETQYF	TGCAGCGTTGACGAGGGTGGAGAGACCCAGTACTTC
TRBV19	TRBJ2-7	many	TRBD2	CASSQPGLALEQYF	TGTGCCAGTAGTCAACCGGGACTAGCCTTAGAGCAGTACTTC
TRBV10-2	TRBJ1-5	many	.	CASSESSVAQPQHF	TGCGCCAGCAGTGAGTCGAGTGTGGCTCAGCCCCAGCATTTT
TRBV7-2	TRBJ2-1	many	TRBD2	CASSFIAGQEQFF	TGTGCCAGCAGCTTCATAGCGGGTCAAGAGCAGTTCTTC
TRBV6-5	TRBJ2-7	.	TRBD2	CATKGGLAIDEQYF	TGTGCCACCAAAGGGGGACTAGCGATCGACGAGCAGTACTTC
TRBV25-1	TRBJ2-2	few	.	CASRAVYTGELFF	TGTGCCAGCAGAGCGGTGTACACCGGGGAGCTGTTTTTT
TRBV10-3	TRBJ2-2	few	TRBD2	CAISESGSTGELFF	TGTGCCATCAGCGAGAGCGGGAGCACCGGGGAGCTGTTTTTT
TRBV14	TRBJ2-2	many	.	CASSEITGITGELFF	TGTGCCAGCAGCGAAATTACAGGGATCACCGGGGAGCTGTTTTTT